A single sample gave rise to the 25 T cell receptor beta chains below, sequenced in a study of CD8 T cells in Susac syndrome. RNA, at about 0.45 to 1 ug, was reverse transcribed with random hexamers. TCRdb analysed the immunoSEQ multiplex PCR reads with MiXCR anew, one entry per CDR3 protein. In the table there are roughly 150,000 distinct CDR3 sequences, nearly 97% of which are singletons. Sequencing was carried out using CD8+ T cells from PBMCs. These receptors were obtained from a human donor with multiple sclerosis.

The V gene is TRBV7-8, the J gene TRBJ2-7; 9 nucleotides line up with TRBD2. Unmatched junction bases numbered 6, after V lost 1 base and J lost 2 bases. The germline V gene encodes CDR1 SGHVS and CDR2 FQNEAQ. CDR3 size: 16 residues. As DNA, the CDR3 is TGTGCCAGCAGCTTAGGGGAGCGGGGGGCAACCTACGAGCAGTACTTC. Protein product: CASSLGERGATYEQYF.

The CDR3 sequence is CASSLYSNQETQYF. In DNA, the CDR3 is TGTGCCAGCAGTTTATACAGCAACCAAGAGACCCAGTACTTC. J is TRBJ2-5 and V is TRBV28, with D unclear. In germline, CDR1 is MDHEN, CDR2 SYDVKM. The V gene lost 1 base and the J gene lost 0 bases, with 6 bases spanning the gap. The CDR3 is made up of 14 amino acids. The full variable domain, rest sourced from reference TRBV28 and TRBJ2-5, is DVKVTQSSRYLVKRTGEKVFLECVQDMDHENMFWYRQDPGLGLRLIYFSYDVKMKEKGDIPEGYSVSREKKERFSLILESASTNQTSMYLCASSLYSNQETQYFGPGTRLLVL.

V is TRBV12-3 or TRBV12-4 and J is TRBJ1-5; D perhaps matches TRBD1 (5 bases). The CDR3 consists of 15 residues. The V end was cut by 3 bases, the J end by 0 bases, with 9 bases between. The CDR3 coding sequence is TGTGCCAGCAGTTTGGGGGGAAGTAGCAATCAGCCCCAGCATTTT. Amino acid sequence: CASSLGGSSNQPQHF.

The V call is TRBV7-6, the J call TRBJ2-1; 8 nucleotides match TRBD2. This CDR3 region has 15 residues. Unmatched junction bases numbered 6, after V lost 3 bases and J lost 5 bases. Germline CDR1 is SGHVS and CDR2 is FNYEAQ. CDR3 nucleotides: TGTGCCAGCAGCTTCCCGGGGGGGCTCGACAATGAGCAGTTCTTC. The encoded protein is CASSFPGGLDNEQFF.

Here the CDR3 DNA reads TGTGCCAGCAGTGGCTTCACACGGGAGACCCAGTACTTC. Its translation: CASSGFTRETQYF. This chain joins TRBV2 and TRBJ2-5, with D hard to call. Trimming cost V 4 bases and J 5 bases, with 11 bases left between them. Germline V gene data show CDR1 as SNHLY and CDR2 as FYNNEI. CDR3 length: 13 amino acids.

The count of this clonotype is one. The rearrangement joins TRBV25-1 to TRBJ2-1, with 9 bases identical to TRBD2. The CDR3 totals 14 residues. Germline V lookup: CDR1 MGHDK, CDR2 SYGVNS. The V gene end was trimmed by 9 bases and the J gene end by 2 bases; junction bases not matched to a gene: 5. CDR3 sequence (DNA): TGTGCCAGTGGAATAGCGGGGGCCTACAATGAGCAGTTCTTC. It specifies CASGIAGAYNEQFF.

This clonotype has only one observation. The chain combines TRBV7-8 with TRBJ2-5, with D possibly TRBD1 on 5 matching bases. Germline CDR1 is SGHVS and CDR2 is FQNEAQ. This CDR3 region has 13 residues. Deletions cut 6 bases from V and 4 bases from J, with 12 bases between. The CDR3 spells CASSNRSGETQYF. The DNA of the CDR3 is TGTGCCAGCAGTAACAGGTCTGGAGAGACCCAGTACTTC.

J is TRBJ2-5 and V is TRBV3-1; 13 bases map to TRBD2. Germline V gene lookup returns CDR1 LGHDT and CDR2 YNNKEL (reference sequence). The CDR3 spans 16 residues. Trimming cost V 4 bases and J 4 bases; bases outside gene matches: 6. The CDR3 sequence is CASSPSGLAGVETQYF. CDR3 nucleotides: TGTGCCAGCAGCCCGTCCGGACTAGCGGGGGTAGAGACCCAGTACTTC.

This sequence joins TRBV30 and TRBJ1-1; 7 positions agree with TRBD1. CDR3 size: 12 residues. V trimming: 3 bases; J trimming: 3 bases; junction bases outside the gene matches: 1. CDR1 and CDR2 from the germline V gene are GTSNPN and SVGIG (reference sequence). CDR3: CAWRGGDTEAFF. CDR3 DNA: TGTGCCTGGAGAGGGGGCGACACTGAAGCTTTCTTT.

This chain joins TRBV27 and TRBJ2-7; TRBD2 aligns across 10 bases. Germline V gives CDR1 MNHEY, CDR2 SMNVEV (reference sequence). This CDR3 has 14 residues. Trimming removed 5 bases from V and 4 bases from J; junction bases left unmatched: 5. As DNA, the CDR3 is TGTGCCAGCAGTCCAAAGCGGGGGGGATACGAGCAGTACGTC. Translating it yields CASSPKRGGYEQYV.

The chain uses TRBV7-9 and TRBJ2-1, with 10 bases identical to TRBD2. The length of the CDR3 is 16 residues. Germline V gives CDR1 SEHNR, CDR2 FQNEAQ (reference sequence). Losses at the gene ends were 5 bases for V and 9 bases for J; bases not matched to a gene: 13. The CDR3 DNA is TGTGCCAGCAGCCAAAGAACCCCGGGACTAGCGAGTGAGCAGTTCTTC. As protein: CASSQRTPGLASEQFF. The full variable domain, completed using reference TRBV7-9 and TRBJ2-1, is DTGVSQNPRHKITKRGQNVTFRCDPISEHNRLYWYRQTLGQGPEFLTYFQNEAQLEKSRLLSDRFSAERPKGSFSTLEIQRTEQGDSAMYLCASSQRTPGLASEQFFGPGTRLTVL.

This sequence joins TRBV2 and TRBJ2-7; D not resolved. The CDR3 consists of 15 residues. Trimming removed 0 bases at V and 5 bases at J, with 14 bases between. Germline V lookup: CDR1 SNHLY, CDR2 FYNNEI. The CDR3 here is CASSEARGLADEQYF. The CDR3 DNA is TGTGCCAGCAGTGAAGCGCGTGGCCTGGCGGACGAGCAGTACTTC.

This chain connects TRBV12-5 to TRBJ2-7; a possible D gene is TRBD2 (6 bases). V was clipped by 6 bases and J by 7 bases, with 22 bases between them. The germline V gene encodes CDR1 LGHNT and CDR2 FRNRAP. The CDR3 is 15 amino acids. The CDR3 loop reads CASGPGTGVAFEQYF. Here the CDR3 DNA reads TGTGCTAGTGGCCCCGGGACGGGGGTCGCGTTTGAGCAGTACTTC.

This clonotype was observed a single time. The CDR3 loop is CAWSSGLDPEQFF. The CDR3, as DNA: TGTGCCTGGAGTTCGGGACTAGATCCTGAGCAGTTCTTC. The V call is TRBV30, the J call TRBJ2-1, with 8 positions matching TRBD2. The V gene's germline CDR1 is GTSNPN and CDR2 SVGIG (reference sequence). Unmatched junction bases numbered 6, after V lost 2 bases and J lost 9 bases. CDR3 size: 13 residues.

The chain joins TRBV15 to TRBJ2-1, with 9 bases matching TRBD2. The V segment lost 3 bases and the J segment 4 bases; nucleotides outside the gene matches: 4. CDR1 is LNHNV, CDR2 YYDKDF, per germline (reference sequence). The CDR3 covers 15 residues. The CDR3 DNA is TGTGCCACCAGCAGTAGGACTAGCGTTTACAATGAGCAGTTCTTC. Translated, it gives CATSSRTSVYNEQFF.

V and J are TRBV25-1 and TRBJ1-1, with no clear D. Per the germline V gene, CDR1 is MGHDK and CDR2 is SYGVNS. CDR3 length: 14 amino acids. The V end lost 3 bases, the J end lost 2 bases, and 10 bases lay between the germline ends. The CDR3 coding sequence is TGTGCCAGCAGTGACAGGAGACTCAACACTGAAGCTTTCTTT. Translating it yields CASSDRRLNTEAFF. Looking up the rest from reference TRBV25-1 and TRBJ1-1 gives the full variable domain: EADIYQTPRYLVIGTGKKITLECSQTMGHDKMYWYQQDPGMELHLIHYSYGVNSTEKGDLSSESTVSRIRTEHFPLTLESARPSHTSQYLCASSDRRLNTEAFFGQGTRLTVV.

This chain links TRBV12-3 or TRBV12-4 with TRBJ2-4; no clear D gene. The CDR3 covers 13 residues. The V gene lost 4 bases and the J gene lost 0 bases, with 4 bases spanning the gap. CDR3 loop: CASSSVAKNIQYF. CDR3 DNA sequence: TGTGCCAGCAGTTCAGTAGCCAAAAACATTCAGTACTTC.

The J gene is TRBJ1-1, the V gene TRBV29-1; weak D call: TRBD1 (5 bases). Trimming pared 7 bases from V and 4 bases from J, leaving 16 bases between. This CDR3 region has 13 residues. CDR1 and CDR2 from the germline V gene are SQVTM and ANQGSEA. The CDR3 sequence: CSAATRGGTEAFF. DNA of the CDR3: TGCAGCGCCGCGACCCGGGGGGGCACTGAAGCTTTCTTT.

The chain joins TRBV7-9 to TRBJ1-3; D is unclear. Trimming pared 6 bases from V and 7 bases from J, leaving 10 bases between. The CDR3 length is 12 residues. Germline V gene lookup returns CDR1 SEHNR and CDR2 FQNEAQ (reference sequence). The DNA for the CDR3 is TGTGCCAGCAGTCTCTCCGGGAACACCATATATTTT. It translates to CASSLSGNTIYF. Based on the CDR3 plus reference TRBV7-9 and TRBJ1-3, the full variable domain is DTGVSQNPRHKITKRGQNVTFRCDPISEHNRLYWYRQTLGQGPEFLTYFQNEAQLEKSRLLSDRFSAERPKGSFSTLEIQRTEQGDSAMYLCASSLSGNTIYFGEGSWLTVV.

J is TRBJ2-1 and V is TRBV20-1; tentatively, D is TRBD1 (6 bases). From germline, CDR1 is DFQATT and CDR2 SNEGSKA (reference sequence). Trimming left V 3 bases short and J 10 bases short, with 10 bases between. CDR3 length: 11 residues. CDR3 amino acids: CSASAGQEQFF. The CDR3 coding sequence is TGCAGTGCTAGTGCTGGACAGGAGCAGTTCTTC.

For the CDR3, the DNA is TGTGCCAGCAGTTTATCCAGCGGGTACGAGCAGTACGTC. It yields the protein CASSLSSGYEQYV. This sequence joins TRBV27 and TRBJ2-7, with a possible D match to TRBD2 (6 bases). This CDR3 spans 13 amino acids. The germline V and J ends were trimmed by 0 bases and 4 bases, with 7 bases remaining between them. Germline V gives CDR1 MNHEY, CDR2 SMNVEV (reference sequence).

The rearrangement uses TRBV6-6 and TRBJ2-1; 9 positions match TRBD2. CDR1 is MNHNY, CDR2 SVGAGI, per germline (reference sequence). Losses at the gene ends were 5 bases for V and 12 bases for J; bases not matched to a gene: 11. The CDR3 loop spans 14 amino acids. The CDR3 DNA sequence: TGTGCCAGCAGTCCTAGTAGCGGGGGATACTGGCAGTTCTTC. Protein: CASSPSSGGYWQFF.

The chain couples TRBV15 to TRBJ1-2; D uncertain. The CDR3 loop spans 13 amino acids. The germline gives CDR1 LNHNV, CDR2 YYDKDF (reference sequence). Trimming stripped 3 bases from V and 2 bases from J, with 7 bases between. The CDR3 DNA follows: TGTGCCACCAGCAGGGAGATAAACTATGGCTACACCTTC. This translates into CATSREINYGYTF.

The V call is TRBV14, the J call TRBJ1-1; possibly TRBD1 for D (5 bases). The V gene lost 2 bases and the J gene lost 1 base, with 11 bases spanning the gap. This CDR3 is 15 amino acids long. Germline loops: CDR1 SGHDN, CDR2 FVKESK. CDR3 protein: CASSQLRGTNTEAFF. For the CDR3, the DNA is TGTGCCAGCAGCCAATTGAGAGGGACGAACACTGAAGCTTTCTTT.

The genes are TRBV20-1 and TRBJ2-7, with D possibly TRBD2 on 7 matching bases. The germline V gene encodes CDR1 DFQATT and CDR2 SNEGSKA (reference sequence). V was trimmed by 0 bases and J by 4 bases, leaving 19 bases between them. The CDR3 totals 16 residues. CDR3 protein: CSARDQEGGPGYEQYF. CDR3 DNA sequence: TGCAGTGCTAGAGATCAAGAGGGGGGGCCTGGTTACGAGCAGTACTTC.